Shown below are 13 T cell receptor beta chains from a single sample sequenced in a study of cytomegalovirus exposure and HLA in healthy donors (dated by TCRdb to the late 2010s). The library was prepared using the immunoSEQ multiplex PCR assay. For the multiplex PCR, a mixture combining 60 forward primers for TCR Vbeta segments and 13 reverse primers for TCR Jbeta segments was used. TCRdb took this table from immuneACCESS and kept in-frame rearrangements with V and J called. Such tables lack part of the clones; where checked against another copy, unresolved V genes explain under half of the gap, and the rest is unexplained. The sample profile shows approximately 110,000 clones; less than 80% of them were found once. Approximately 3% of the sample comes from the top ten. Material: PBMCs. The origin of the receptors is a woman between 35 and 50 years old in good health and CMV-seronegative.

The chain carries TRBV28 and TRBJ1-4; D is possibly TRBD1 (5 bases). This CDR3 has 15 amino acids. The germline V gene encodes CDR1 MDHEN and CDR2 SYDVKM. Deletions cut 6 bases from V and 8 bases from J, with 19 bases between. The CDR3: CASSDPAGTGEKLFF. DNA of the CDR3: TGTGCCAGCAGCGACCCCGCGGGGACGGGAGAAAAACTGTTTTTT.

Regarding this clone: The same CDR3 is also encoded by other DNA sequences in this sample. The chain employs TRBV6-1 and TRBJ1-5; unclear D gene. The germline V and J ends were trimmed by 6 bases and 1 base, with 10 bases remaining between them. The germline V gene has CDR1 MNHNS and CDR2 SASEGT. The CDR3 spans 14 residues. Here the CDR3 reads CASSRTGSNQPQHF. The CDR3 bases are TGTGCCAGCAGCCGCACGGGGAGCAATCAGCCCCAGCATTTT.

V gene TRBV19 combines with J gene TRBJ2-4; possibly TRBD2 for D (6 bases). Germline-derived CDR1 and CDR2 are LNHDA and SQIVND (reference sequence). The germline V and J ends were trimmed by 7 bases and 0 bases, with 7 bases remaining between them. This CDR3 contains 13 residues. The CDR3 region is CASKGLAKNIQYF. The CDR3, as DNA: TGTGCCAGTAAGGGACTAGCCAAAAACATTCAGTACTTC.

The J gene is TRBJ2-3, the V gene TRBV19; 8 bases fit TRBD1. CDR3 length: 15 amino acids. From germline, CDR1 is LNHDA and CDR2 SQIVND (reference sequence). V lost 5 bases, J lost 7 bases, and 11 bases stayed unmatched. The CDR3, as DNA: TGTGCCAGTAGTCCACAGGGGGTATTTAGGAATACGCAGTATTTT. Amino acids: CASSPQGVFRNTQYF.

V is TRBV7-9 and J is TRBJ2-5; D is perhaps TRBD2 (5 bases). CDR3 length equals 15 residues. Trimming left V 8 bases short and J 0 bases short, with 16 bases between. Germline CDR1 SEHNR, CDR2 FQNEAQ (reference sequence). The CDR3 sequence is CASLRSGWYQETQYF. The CDR3, as DNA: TGTGCCAGCCTCAGGAGCGGCTGGTACCAAGAGACCCAGTACTTC.

This clone has more than one count but fewer than ten. The CDR3 coding sequence is TGTGCCTGGAGTGGGGGGCATGCTGAAAAACTGTTTTTT. Protein sequence: CAWSGGHAEKLFF. V usage is TRBV30 and J usage is TRBJ1-4, with D possibly matching TRBD1 (6 bases). V was clipped by 1 base and J by 7 bases, with 10 bases between them. Germline-derived CDR1 and CDR2 are GTSNPN and SVGIG (reference sequence). This CDR3 is 13 amino acids long.

The chain recombines TRBV20-1 with TRBJ1-4, with D perhaps matching TRBD1 (6 bases). Deletions cut 6 bases from V and 8 bases from J, with 7 bases between. The length of the CDR3 is 10 residues. Germline V gene lookup returns CDR1 DFQATT and CDR2 SNEGSKA (reference sequence). CDR3 sequence: CSATGEKLFF. For the CDR3, the DNA is TGCAGTGCCACAGGGGAAAAACTGTTTTTT.

This chain links TRBV28 with TRBJ2-1, with 10 bases aligning to TRBD1. V gave up 8 bases and J gave up 6 bases; unmatched junction bases: 7. The germline gives CDR1 MDHEN, CDR2 SYDVKM. This CDR3 is built from 14 residues. CDR3 sequence (DNA): TGTGCCAGCGAGGACAGGGGGATGAGCAATGAGCAGTTCTTC. It yields the protein CASEDRGMSNEQFF.

This clone showed up just a few times. The chain links TRBV6-1 to TRBJ1-1; tentative D call: TRBD1 (6 bases). The germline gives CDR1 MNHNS, CDR2 SASEGT. Trimming pared 7 bases from V and 5 bases from J, leaving 14 bases between. CDR3 length equals 13 residues. CDR3 region: CASKQGFVTEAFF. The DNA of the CDR3 is TGTGCCAGCAAGCAGGGGTTTGTAACTGAAGCTTTCTTT.

In this sample, this clone turned up a few times. The chain links TRBV4-1 to TRBJ1-1, with 8 bases identical to TRBD1. V gave up 3 bases and J gave up 0 bases; unmatched junction bases: 6. The CDR3 is made up of 16 amino acids. CDR1 is MGHRA and CDR2 is YSYEKL in the germline V gene. The CDR3 DNA reads TGCGCCAGCAGCCAGAGGACAGGGTACATGAACACTGAAGCTTTCTTT. This gives the protein CASSQRTGYMNTEAFF.

The V gene is TRBV18, the J gene TRBJ2-7; D is possibly TRBD2 (6 bases). Germline V gene data show CDR1 as KGHSH and CDR2 as LQKENI. The CDR3 has 15 amino acids. Trimming left V 1 base short and J 5 bases short, with 15 bases between. CDR3 coding DNA: TGTGCCAGCTCACCACGGGGCAGGGACTTTGACGAGCAGTACTTC. The encoded protein is CASSPRGRDFDEQYF.

This clone was found once. The chain couples TRBV7-9 to TRBJ2-7; 10 nucleotides align to TRBD1. The CDR3 length is 14 residues. The J segment lost 9 bases and the V segment lost 5 bases, leaving 10 bases of the junction unmatched. From germline, CDR1 is SEHNR and CDR2 FQNEAQ (reference sequence). The CDR3 DNA sequence: TGTGCCAGCAGCGCGGGGACAGGGGATAAGGGGCAGTACTTC. It specifies CASSAGTGDKGQYF.

This rearrangement joins TRBV25-1 to TRBJ1-1, with TRBD1 matching over 7 bases. The length of the CDR3 is 13 residues. In germline, CDR1 is MGHDK, CDR2 SYGVNS. Unmatched junction bases numbered 2, after V lost 2 bases and J lost 5 bases. The chain's CDR3 is CASSETGETEAFF. Here the CDR3 DNA reads TGTGCCAGCAGTGAAACAGGGGAGACTGAAGCTTTCTTT. Combining the CDR3 with reference TRBV25-1 and TRBJ1-1 gives the whole variable domain EADIYQTPRYLVIGTGKKITLECSQTMGHDKMYWYQQDPGMELHLIHYSYGVNSTEKGDLSSESTVSRIRTEHFPLTLESARPSHTSQYLCASSETGETEAFFGQGTRLTVV.